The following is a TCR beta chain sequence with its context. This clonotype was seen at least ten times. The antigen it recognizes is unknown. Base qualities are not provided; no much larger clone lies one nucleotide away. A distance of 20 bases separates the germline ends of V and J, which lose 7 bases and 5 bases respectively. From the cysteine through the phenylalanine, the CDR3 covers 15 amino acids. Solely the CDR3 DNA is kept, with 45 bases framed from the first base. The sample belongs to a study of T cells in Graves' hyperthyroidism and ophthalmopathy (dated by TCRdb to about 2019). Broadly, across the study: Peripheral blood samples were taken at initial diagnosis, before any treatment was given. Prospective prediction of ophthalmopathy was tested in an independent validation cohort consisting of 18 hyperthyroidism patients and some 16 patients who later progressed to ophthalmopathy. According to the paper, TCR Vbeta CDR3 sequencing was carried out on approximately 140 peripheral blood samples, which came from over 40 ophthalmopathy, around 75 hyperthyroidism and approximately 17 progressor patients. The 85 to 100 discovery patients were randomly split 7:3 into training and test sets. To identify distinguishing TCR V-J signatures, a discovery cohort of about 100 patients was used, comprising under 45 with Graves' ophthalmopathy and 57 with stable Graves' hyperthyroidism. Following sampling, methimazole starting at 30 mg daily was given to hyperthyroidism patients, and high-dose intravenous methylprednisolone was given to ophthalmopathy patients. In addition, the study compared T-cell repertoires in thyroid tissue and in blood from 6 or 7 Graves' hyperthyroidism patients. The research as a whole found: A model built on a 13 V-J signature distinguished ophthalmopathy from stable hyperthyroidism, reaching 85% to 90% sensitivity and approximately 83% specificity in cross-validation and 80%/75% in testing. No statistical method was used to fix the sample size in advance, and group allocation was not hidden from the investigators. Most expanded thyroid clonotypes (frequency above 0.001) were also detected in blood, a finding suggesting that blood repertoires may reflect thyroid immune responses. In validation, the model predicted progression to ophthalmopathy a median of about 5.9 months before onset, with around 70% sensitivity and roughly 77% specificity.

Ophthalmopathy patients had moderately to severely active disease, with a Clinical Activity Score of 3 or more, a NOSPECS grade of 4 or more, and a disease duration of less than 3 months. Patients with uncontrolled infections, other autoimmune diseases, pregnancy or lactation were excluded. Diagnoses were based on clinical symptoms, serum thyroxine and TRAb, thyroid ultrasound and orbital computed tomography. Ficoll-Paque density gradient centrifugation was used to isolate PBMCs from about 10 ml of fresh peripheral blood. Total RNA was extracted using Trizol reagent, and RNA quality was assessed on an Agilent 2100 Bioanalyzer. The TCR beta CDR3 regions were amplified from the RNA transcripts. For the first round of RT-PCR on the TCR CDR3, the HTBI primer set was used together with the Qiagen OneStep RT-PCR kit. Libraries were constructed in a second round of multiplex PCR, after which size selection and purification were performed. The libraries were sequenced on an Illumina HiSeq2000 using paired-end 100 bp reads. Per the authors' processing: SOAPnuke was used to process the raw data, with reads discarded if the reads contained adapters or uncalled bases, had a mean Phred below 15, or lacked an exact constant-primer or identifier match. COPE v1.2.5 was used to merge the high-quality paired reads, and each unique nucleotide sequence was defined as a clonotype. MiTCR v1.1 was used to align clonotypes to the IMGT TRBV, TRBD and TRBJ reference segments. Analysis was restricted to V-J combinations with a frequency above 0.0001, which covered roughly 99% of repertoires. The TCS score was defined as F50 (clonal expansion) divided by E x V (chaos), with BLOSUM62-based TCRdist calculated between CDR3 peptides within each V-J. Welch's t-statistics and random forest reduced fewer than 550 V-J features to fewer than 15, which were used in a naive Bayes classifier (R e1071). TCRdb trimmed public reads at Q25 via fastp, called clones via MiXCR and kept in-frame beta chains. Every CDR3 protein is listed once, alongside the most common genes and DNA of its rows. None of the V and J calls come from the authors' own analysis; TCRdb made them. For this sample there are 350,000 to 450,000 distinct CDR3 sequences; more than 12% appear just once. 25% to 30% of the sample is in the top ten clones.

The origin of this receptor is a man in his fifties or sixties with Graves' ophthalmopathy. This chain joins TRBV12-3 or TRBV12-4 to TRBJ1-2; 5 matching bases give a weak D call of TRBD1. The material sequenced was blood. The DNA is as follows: TGTGCCAGCACCCTCCGTGGAGGAGGGGCTTATGGCTACACCTTC. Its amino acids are CASTLRGGGAYGYTF.